This T cell receptor beta chain was found in a study of CD8+ T cells in alopecia areata. Reverse transcribed after extraction, RNA yielded cDNA as the sequencing template. Measured with immunoSEQ multiplex PCR; TCRdb has only the in-frame clones, and not every one. The sample records approximately 34,000 clones, 45% to 60% being singletons. Study results and limitations: With patients, TCR sharing proved less clear than in mice, a difference possibly related to HLA.

Trimming took 0 bases from V and 4 from J; bases not matched to a gene: 7. This CDR3 region has 17 residues. Germline assignment: CDR1 SGHAT and CDR2 FQDESV (reference sequence). Notes on this clone: Antigen: not known.

It was from alopecia areata patients that lesional scalp punch biopsies and peripheral blood were collected. Sorted populations comprised CD4+ and CD8+ T cells obtained from PBMCs. The receptor was isolated from a human donor with alopecia areata. The chain uses TRBV11-1 and TRBJ2-3; 10 bases map to TRBD2. The sequenced sample consisted of NKG2D-high CD8+ T cells sorted from blood. CDR3 residues: CASSLASSGSLADTQYF. The CDR3 DNA follows: TGTGCCAGCAGCTTAGCCTCTAGCGGGAGTCTCGCAGATACGCAGTATTTT.